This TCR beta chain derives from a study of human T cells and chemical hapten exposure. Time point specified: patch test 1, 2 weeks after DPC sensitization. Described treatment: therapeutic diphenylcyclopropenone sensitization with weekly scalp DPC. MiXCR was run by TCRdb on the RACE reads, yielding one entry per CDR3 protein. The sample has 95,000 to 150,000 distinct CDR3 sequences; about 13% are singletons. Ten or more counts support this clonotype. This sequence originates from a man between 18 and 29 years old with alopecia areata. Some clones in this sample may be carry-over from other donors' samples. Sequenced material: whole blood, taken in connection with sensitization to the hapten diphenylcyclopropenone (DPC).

CDR3 residues: CASSLLASAQETQYF. CDR3 DNA sequence: TGTGCCAGCAGCTTATTGGCGAGCGCCCAAGAGACCCAGTACTTC. The rearrangement joins TRBV7-3 to TRBJ2-5; D not resolved. The length of the CDR3 is 15 residues. V was clipped by 2 bases and J by 1 base, with 11 bases between them. The germline V gene encodes CDR1 SGHTA and CDR2 FQGTGA.